Listed below are T cell receptor beta chains from one sample, sequenced in a study of cytomegalovirus exposure and HLA in healthy donors. Produced via immunoSEQ multiplex PCR; TCRdb's table is partial and in-frame only. The data contain approximately 120,000 clones, under 80% of them seen just once; the ten biggest clones take up 6.5% to 8.5%. Sequences were obtained from PBMCs. The receptors here all came from a woman in her forties or fifties in good health and CMV-seropositive. Each CDR3 is given with its conserved first and last residue. A D gene is named only where the DNA matches it firmly. Part of the rows lack a size; the others show once, few, many or a class for expanded clones.

v_call	clone_size	d_call	j_call	cdr3_aa	cdr3_nt
TRBV18	.	TRBD1	TRBJ1-1	CASSPVTGMNTEAFF	TGTGCCAGCTCACCCGTGACAGGGATGAACACTGAAGCTTTCTTT
TRBV18	.	.	TRBJ2-7	CASSPGATGEQYF	TGTGCCAGCTCACCAGGGGCGACCGGGGAGCAGTACTTC
TRBV28	few	.	TRBJ2-3	CASSLTSTDTQYF	TGTGCCAGCAGCCTCACTAGCACAGATACGCAGTATTTT
TRBV18	.	TRBD1	TRBJ2-3	CASGDREGSTDTQYF	TGTGCCAGCGGGGACAGGGAAGGGAGCACAGATACGCAGTATTTT
TRBV9	once	TRBD2	TRBJ2-5	CASSSPRGVQLQETQYF	TGTGCCAGCAGCTCCCCCCGGGGGGTCCAACTTCAAGAGACCCAGTACTTC
TRBV7-2	.	.	TRBJ2-5	CASRLGLGVETQYF	TGTGCCAGCAGACTGGGGTTAGGGGTGGAGACCCAGTACTTC
TRBV4-3	once	.	TRBJ1-4	CASSQDPPTAATNEKLFF	TGCGCCAGCAGCCAAGATCCCCCGACGGCGGCAACTAATGAAAAACTGTTTTTT
TRBV7-9	once	.	TRBJ1-1	CASSSKGDEAFF	TGTGCCAGCAGCTCGAAGGGGGATGAAGCTTTCTTT
TRBV5-6	.	.	TRBJ2-7	CASSFGNSYEQYF	TGTGCCAGCAGCTTCGGGAACTCCTACGAGCAGTACTTC
TRBV19	.	.	TRBJ2-2	CASRDSNTGELFF	TGTGCCAGTCGTGACTCTAACACCGGGGAGCTGTTTTTT
TRBV10-3	.	TRBD2	TRBJ2-1	CAISDPGLAGGMDNEQFF	TGTGCCATCAGTGACCCAGGACTAGCGGGAGGAATGGACAATGAGCAGTTCTTC
TRBV7-9	.	.	TRBJ2-5	CASSLANQETQYF	TGTGCCAGCAGCTTAGCCAACCAAGAGACCCAGTACTTC
TRBV10-1	.	.	TRBJ1-6	CALFPEGNSPLHF	TGCGCCCTGTTCCCAGAGGGTAATTCACCCCTCCACTTT
TRBV5-1	few	.	TRBJ1-1	CASSPGTTNTEAFF	TGCGCCAGCAGCCCCGGGACAACGAACACTGAAGCTTTCTTT
TRBV6-1	few	.	TRBJ1-4	CASSVTGLGEKLFF	TGTGCCAGCAGCGTTACAGGACTAGGAGAAAAACTGTTTTTT
TRBV4-1	.	.	TRBJ2-1	CASSQPFYNEQFF	TGCGCCAGCAGCCAACCCTTCTACAATGAGCAGTTCTTC
TRBV5-4	.	TRBD1	TRBJ2-5	CASSFPGGGETQYF	TGTGCCAGCAGCTTTCCAGGGGGCGGAGAGACCCAGTACTTC
TRBV5-1	.	TRBD1	TRBJ1-3	CASSLGTGSSGNTIYF	TGCGCCAGCAGCTTGGGGACAGGAAGCTCTGGAAACACCATATATTTT
TRBV5-6	.	.	TRBJ2-7	CASSLAAGEQYF	TGTGCCAGCAGCTTGGCCGCCGGCGAGCAGTACTTC
TRBV5-1	.	TRBD1	TRBJ2-3	CASSGKQAGTGADTQYF	TGCGCCAGCAGCGGTAAGCAAGCCGGGACAGGGGCAGATACGCAGTATTTT
TRBV4-1	.	.	TRBJ2-4	CASSQVGDKNSQYF	TGCGCCAGCAGCCAAGTGGGGGACAAAAACAGTCAGTACTTC
TRBV18	.	TRBD2	TRBJ2-1	CASSPTAGGPGNEQFF	TGTGCCAGCTCACCAACGGCGGGAGGGCCGGGGAATGAGCAGTTCTTC
TRBV7-2	few	.	TRBJ1-2	CASSLGEYGYTF	TGTGCCAGCAGCTTAGGCGAGTATGGCTACACCTTC
TRBV9	.	TRBD2	TRBJ2-7	CASSVAQTSGGSYEQYF	TGTGCCAGCAGCGTAGCTCAAACTAGCGGGGGATCCTACGAGCAGTACTTC
TRBV4-1	.	.	TRBJ2-7	CASSYDTRTAGTKFYEQYF	TGCGCCAGCAGCTACGACACACGTACGGCCGGGACAAAGTTCTACGAGCAGTACTTC
TRBV12-5	.	.	TRBJ2-5	CASGSGLGETQYF	TGTGCTAGTGGTTCAGGGTTGGGAGAGACCCAGTACTTC
TRBV4-2	.	.	TRBJ2-7	CASSQEGRGSYEQYF	TGTGCCAGCAGCCAAGAAGGGCGGGGCTCCTACGAGCAGTACTTC
TRBV7-2	.	.	TRBJ2-1	CASSLAGVSHEQFF	TGTGCCAGCAGCTTAGCGGGAGTGAGCCATGAGCAGTTCTTC
TRBV5-1	.	.	TRBJ2-7	CASSLVGAHEQYF	TGCGCCAGCAGCTTGGTGGGGGCCCACGAGCAGTACTTC
TRBV5-5	.	TRBD2	TRBJ2-7	CASSLDRTSATYEQYF	TGTGCCAGCAGCTTAGACCGGACTAGCGCTACCTACGAGCAGTACTTC
TRBV11-2	.	.	TRBJ1-3	CASSPGISGNTIYF	TGTGCCAGCAGTCCAGGGATCTCTGGAAACACCATATATTTT
TRBV11-3	once	.	TRBJ2-7	CASSLGTSQSYEQYF	TGTGCCAGCAGCTTAGGGACATCTCAAAGCTACGAGCAGTACTTC
TRBV19	.	.	TRBJ2-5	CASPRDTNQETQYF	TGTGCCAGCCCGAGGGACACTAACCAAGAGACCCAGTACTTC
TRBV18	few	.	TRBJ2-3	CASSGNSADTQYF	TGTGCCAGCTCAGGGAATAGCGCAGATACGCAGTATTTT
TRBV19	.	.	TRBJ1-1	CASSANSNTEAFF	TGTGCCAGTAGTGCCAACAGTAACACTGAAGCTTTCTTT
TRBV9	.	.	TRBJ2-3	CASSVAGVADTQYF	TGTGCCAGCAGCGTAGCGGGAGTTGCAGATACGCAGTATTTT
TRBV5-4	.	.	TRBJ1-1	CASSLQKGTEAFF	TGTGCCAGCAGCTTGCAAAAGGGGACTGAAGCTTTCTTT
TRBV5-4	.	TRBD1	TRBJ1-3	CASSLGGDRGVPVDF	TGTGCCAGCAGCTTGGGGGGCGACAGGGGCGTCCCAGTAGATTTT
TRBV18	.	.	TRBJ2-3	CASSPGSTDTQYF	TGTGCCAGCTCCCCGGGGTCCACAGATACGCAGTATTTT
TRBV5-1	.	TRBD2	TRBJ2-1	CASSLILAGGNNEQFF	TGCGCCAGCAGCCTAATACTAGCGGGGGGTAACAATGAGCAGTTCTTC
TRBV19	.	.	TRBJ1-5	CASSTGGRGFNQPQHF	TGTGCCAGTAGTACCGGCGGCAGGGGTTTCAATCAGCCCCAGCATTTT
TRBV6-5	.	TRBD1	TRBJ1-1	CASSYREGQGNTEAFF	TGTGCCAGCAGTTACCGGGAGGGACAGGGGAACACTGAAGCTTTCTTT